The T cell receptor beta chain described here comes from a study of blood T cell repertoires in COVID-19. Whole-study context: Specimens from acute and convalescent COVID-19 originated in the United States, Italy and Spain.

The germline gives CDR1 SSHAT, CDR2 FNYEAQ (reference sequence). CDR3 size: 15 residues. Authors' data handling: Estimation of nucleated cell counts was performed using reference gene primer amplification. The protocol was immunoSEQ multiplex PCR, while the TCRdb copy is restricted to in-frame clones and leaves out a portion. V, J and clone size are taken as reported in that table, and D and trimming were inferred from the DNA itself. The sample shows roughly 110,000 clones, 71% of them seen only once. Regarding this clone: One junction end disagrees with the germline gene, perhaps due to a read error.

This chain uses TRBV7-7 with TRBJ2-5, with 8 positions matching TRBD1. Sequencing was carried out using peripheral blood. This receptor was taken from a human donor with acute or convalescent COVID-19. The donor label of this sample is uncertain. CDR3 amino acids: CASSLGTGPQETQYF. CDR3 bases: TGTGCTAGCAGCCTAGGGACAGGACCCCAAGAGACCCAGTACTTC.